This T cell receptor beta chain was captured in a study of blood T cell repertoires in COVID-19 (TCRdb year 2020). Turning to the overall study: Recovered participants in ImmuneRACE Cohort 3 were defined as having two consecutive negative NP/OP PCR tests, clearance from a healthcare professional, or resolution of symptoms. The material from the prospective study consisted of cDNA or gDNA derived from T cells, B-cell-depleted T cells, or PBMCs. Nearly every sample came with metadata listing a de-identified subject ID, COVID-19 status, age in years and sex. Samples were obtained from the ongoing ImmuneRACE study (first 160 participants) and from about 1,300 subjects provided by 6 global collaborators. The collaborator samples originated in the United States, Italy and Spain and spanned the acute and convalescent phases of COVID-19. The repertoires were made available in a free public database intended to serve as a resource for research on the immune response to SARS-CoV-2. Deeply sampled blood TCRbeta repertoires from subjects exposed to, actively infected with, or recovered from COVID-19 were included in the dataset. Where available, HLA class I and class II types were taken from metadata supplied by the sample provider and were not determined by assay-based typing. General conclusions and limits of the study: Clinical and demographic metadata were provided uncurated, with the amount varying by source and participant.

TCRbeta CDR3 regions were amplified from genomic DNA using the immunoSEQ Assay, a bias-controlled multiplex PCR. Per the authors' processing: Nucleated cell counts per sample were estimated from amplification of reference gene primers within the assay. To quantify the absolute abundance of each unique TCRbeta CDR3 rearrangement, sequence reads were collapsed and filtered. For each sample, productive Simpson clonality was calculated as the square root of Simpson's diversity index across productive rearrangements. This immuneACCESS table, as held by TCRdb, lists in-frame sequences with V and J called but not all clones. Of the missing ones, under half trace to an unresolved V gene in checked studies; the others have no known cause. V and J calls and clone size come straight from that table; D and trimming were deduced from the DNA. The table for this sample lists 200,000 to 250,000 clones; roughly nine tenths of them were counted only once. The ten largest clones take up 3% to 3.5% of the sample.

A word on this clone: The specificity of this receptor is unknown. Nothing much larger sits one base from this clone, and base qualities are not available.

Participants in the prospective study were enrolled through a virtual design, were aged about 18 to 89 years, and lived in 24 United States geographic areas. In the prospective study, cohorts were assigned on the basis of participant-reported clinical history obtained from a screening survey and a study questionnaire. In the prospective study, whole blood, serum and a nasopharyngeal or oropharyngeal swab were collected from each participant by mobile phlebotomists. Prospective study participants could optionally give additional blood draws and questionnaires over an approximately two-month period. Before DNA extraction, blood samples from the prospective study were shipped at room temperature or frozen. The germline V gene (reference sequence) yields SGHNT for CDR1 and YYREEE for CDR2. The CDR3 starts with the cysteine, ends with the phenylalanine, and has 15 residues. Just the 45-base CDR3 DNA is kept, in frame starting at base 1. V drops 2 bases and J drops 4 bases, leaving 15 bases in between.

The sample was PBMCs or T cells enriched from blood (not recorded which). The chain is encoded by TRBV5-4 joined to TRBJ1-2; the D segment cannot be called with confidence. The receptor comes from a woman in her forties or fifties in a cohort exposed to, infected with or recovered from COVID-19 (not recorded which). The CDR3 is CASSFFEVSVYGYTF. In nucleotide form, the sequence is TGTGCCAGCAGCTTCTTCGAGGTATCAGTCTATGGCTACACCTTC.